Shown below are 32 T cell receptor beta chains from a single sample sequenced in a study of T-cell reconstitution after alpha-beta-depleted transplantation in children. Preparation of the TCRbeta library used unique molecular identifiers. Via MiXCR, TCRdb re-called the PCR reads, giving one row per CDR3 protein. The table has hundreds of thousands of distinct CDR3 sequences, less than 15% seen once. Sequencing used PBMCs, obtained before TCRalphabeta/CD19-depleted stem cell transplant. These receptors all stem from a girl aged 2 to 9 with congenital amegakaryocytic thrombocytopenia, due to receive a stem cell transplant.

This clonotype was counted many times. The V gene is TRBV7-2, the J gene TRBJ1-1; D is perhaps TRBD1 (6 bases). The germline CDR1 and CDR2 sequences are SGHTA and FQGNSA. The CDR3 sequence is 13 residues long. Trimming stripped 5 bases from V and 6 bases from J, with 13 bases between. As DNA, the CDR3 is TGTGCCAGCAGCCGCGAACAGGGATCTGAAGCTTTCTTT. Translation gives CASSREQGSEAFF.

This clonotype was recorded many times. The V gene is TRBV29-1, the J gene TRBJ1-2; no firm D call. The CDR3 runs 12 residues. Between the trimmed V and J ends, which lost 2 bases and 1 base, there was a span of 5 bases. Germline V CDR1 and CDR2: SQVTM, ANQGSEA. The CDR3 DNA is TGCAGCGTTGAACGCATTAACTATGGCTACACCTTC. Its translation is CSVERINYGYTF.

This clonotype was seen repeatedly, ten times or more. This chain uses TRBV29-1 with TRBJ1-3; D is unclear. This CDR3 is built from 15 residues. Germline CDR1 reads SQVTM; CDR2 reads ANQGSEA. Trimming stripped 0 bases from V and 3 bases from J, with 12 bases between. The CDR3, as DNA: TGCAGCGTTGAAGAGTGGCAAGGGAATGGAAACACCATATATTTT. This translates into CSVEEWQGNGNTIYF.

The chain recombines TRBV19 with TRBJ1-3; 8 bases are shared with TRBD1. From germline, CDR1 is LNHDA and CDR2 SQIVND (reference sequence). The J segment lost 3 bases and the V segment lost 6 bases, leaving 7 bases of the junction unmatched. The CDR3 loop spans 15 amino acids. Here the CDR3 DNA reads TGTGCCAGTAGGAAGGACAGGGAAGATGGAAACACCATATATTTT. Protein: CASRKDREDGNTIYF. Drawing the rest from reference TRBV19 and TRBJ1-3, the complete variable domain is DGGITQSPKYLFRKEGQNVTLSCEQNLNHDAMYWYRQDPGQGLRLIYYSQIVNDFQKGDIAEGYSVSREKKESFPLTVTSAQKNPTAFYLCASRKDREDGNTIYFGEGSWLTVV.

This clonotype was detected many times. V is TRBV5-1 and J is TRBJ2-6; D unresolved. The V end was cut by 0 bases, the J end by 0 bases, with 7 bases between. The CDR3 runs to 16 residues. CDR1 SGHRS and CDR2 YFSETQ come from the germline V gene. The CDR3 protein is CASSLVASSGANVLTF. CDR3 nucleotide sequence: TGCGCCAGCAGCTTGGTTGCGTCCTCTGGGGCCAACGTCCTGACTTTC.

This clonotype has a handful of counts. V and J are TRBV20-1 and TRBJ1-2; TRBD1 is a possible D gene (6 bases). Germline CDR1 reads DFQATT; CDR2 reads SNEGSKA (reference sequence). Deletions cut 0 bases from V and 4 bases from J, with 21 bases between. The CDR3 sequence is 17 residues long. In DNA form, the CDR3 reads TGCAGTGCTAGAGATCCAGGACGACAGGTTGGACTCTATGGCTACACCTTC. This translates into CSARDPGRQVGLYGYTF.

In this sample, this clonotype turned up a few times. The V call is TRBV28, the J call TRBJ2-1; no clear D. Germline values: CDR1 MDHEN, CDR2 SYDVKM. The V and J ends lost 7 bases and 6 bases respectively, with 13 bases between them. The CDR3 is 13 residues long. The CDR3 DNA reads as TGTGCCAGCACCCCCGTGGCAAGCAATGAGCAGTTCTTC. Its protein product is CASTPVASNEQFF.

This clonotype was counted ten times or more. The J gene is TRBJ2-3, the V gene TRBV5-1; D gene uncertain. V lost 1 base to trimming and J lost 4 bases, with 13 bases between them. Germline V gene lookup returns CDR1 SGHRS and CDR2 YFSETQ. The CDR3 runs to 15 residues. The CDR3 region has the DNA TGCGCCAGCAGCTTGCTCGGACGGGCCCCAGATACGCAGTATTTT. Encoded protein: CASSLLGRAPDTQYF.

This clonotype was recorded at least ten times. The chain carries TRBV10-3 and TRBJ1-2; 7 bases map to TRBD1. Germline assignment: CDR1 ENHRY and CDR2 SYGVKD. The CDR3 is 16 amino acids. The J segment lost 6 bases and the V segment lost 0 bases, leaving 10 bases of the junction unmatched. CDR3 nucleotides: TGTGCCATCAGTGAGTCTCGATCCGGGACAGATGATGGCTACACCTTC. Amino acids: CAISESRSGTDDGYTF.

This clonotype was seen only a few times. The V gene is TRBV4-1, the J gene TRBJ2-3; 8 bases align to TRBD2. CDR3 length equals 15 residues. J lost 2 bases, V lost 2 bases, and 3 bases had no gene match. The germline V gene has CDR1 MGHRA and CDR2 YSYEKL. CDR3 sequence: CASSQLAGTTDTQYF. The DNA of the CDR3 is TGCGCCAGCAGCCAACTAGCGGGTACCACAGATACGCAGTATTTT.

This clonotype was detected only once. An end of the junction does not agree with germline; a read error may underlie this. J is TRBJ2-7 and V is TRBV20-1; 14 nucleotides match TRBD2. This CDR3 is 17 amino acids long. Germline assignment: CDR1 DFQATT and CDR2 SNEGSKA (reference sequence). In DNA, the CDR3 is TGCTGTGCTAGAGCAGGGACTAGCGGGAGAGTGGTGGGGGAGCAGTACTTC. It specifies CCARAGTSGRVVGEQYF.

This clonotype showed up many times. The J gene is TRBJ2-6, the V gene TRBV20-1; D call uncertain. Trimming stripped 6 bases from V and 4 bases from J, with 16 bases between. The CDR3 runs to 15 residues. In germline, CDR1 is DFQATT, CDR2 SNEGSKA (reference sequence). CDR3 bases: TGCAGTGCGATCTTTCCCCGGGCCGGGGCCAACGTCCTGACTTTC. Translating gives CSAIFPRAGANVLTF.

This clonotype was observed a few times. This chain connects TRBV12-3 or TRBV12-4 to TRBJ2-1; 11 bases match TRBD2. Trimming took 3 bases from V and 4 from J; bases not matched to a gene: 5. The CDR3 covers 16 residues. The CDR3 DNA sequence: TGTGCCAGCAGTTTCGCTACTAGCGGGAGATACAATGAGCAGTTCTTC. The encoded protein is CASSFATSGRYNEQFF.

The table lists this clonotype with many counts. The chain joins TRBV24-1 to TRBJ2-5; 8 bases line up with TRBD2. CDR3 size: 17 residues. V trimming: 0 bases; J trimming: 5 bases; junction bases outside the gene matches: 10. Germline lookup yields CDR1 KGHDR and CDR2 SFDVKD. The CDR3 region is CATSDLNPGLARETQYF. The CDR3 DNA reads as TGTGCCACCAGTGATTTGAATCCTGGACTAGCCCGCGAGACCCAGTACTTC.

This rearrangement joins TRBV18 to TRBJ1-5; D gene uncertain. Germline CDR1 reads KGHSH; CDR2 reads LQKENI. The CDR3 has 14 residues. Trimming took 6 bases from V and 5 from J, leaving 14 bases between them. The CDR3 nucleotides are TGTGCCAGCTCGCCCACTGACACCGATCAGCCCCAGCATTTT. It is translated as CASSPTDTDQPQHF.

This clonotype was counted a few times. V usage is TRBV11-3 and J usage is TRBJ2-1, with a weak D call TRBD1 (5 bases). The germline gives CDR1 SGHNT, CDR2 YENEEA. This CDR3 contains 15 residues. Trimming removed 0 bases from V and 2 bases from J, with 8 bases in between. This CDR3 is CASSLDLTAYNEQFF. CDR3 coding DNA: TGTGCCAGCAGCTTAGATCTGACAGCCTACAATGAGCAGTTCTTC.

CDR3 loop: CATSRVSGSYEQYF. The DNA of the CDR3 is TGTGCCACCAGCAGAGTCAGTGGATCCTACGAGCAGTACTTC. The chain has TRBV15 and TRBJ2-7; D not certain. Trimming pared 1 base from V and 1 base from J, leaving 8 bases between. The CDR3 length is 14 residues. From germline, CDR1 is LNHNV and CDR2 YYDKDF (reference sequence).

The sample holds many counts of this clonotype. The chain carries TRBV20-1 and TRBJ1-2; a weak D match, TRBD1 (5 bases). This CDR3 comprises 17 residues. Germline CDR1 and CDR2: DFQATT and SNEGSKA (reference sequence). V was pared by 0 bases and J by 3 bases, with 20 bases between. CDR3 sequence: CSARDRVGGARDYGYTF. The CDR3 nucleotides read TGCAGTGCTAGAGATCGGGTGGGAGGGGCTCGAGACTATGGCTACACCTTC.

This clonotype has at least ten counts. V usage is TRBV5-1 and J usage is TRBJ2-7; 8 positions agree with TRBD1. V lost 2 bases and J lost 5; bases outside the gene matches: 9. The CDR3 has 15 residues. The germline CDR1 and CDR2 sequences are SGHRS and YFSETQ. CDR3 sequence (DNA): TGCGCCAGCAGCTTACTGCCGGGACAGGTCGACGAGCAGTACTTC. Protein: CASSLLPGQVDEQYF.

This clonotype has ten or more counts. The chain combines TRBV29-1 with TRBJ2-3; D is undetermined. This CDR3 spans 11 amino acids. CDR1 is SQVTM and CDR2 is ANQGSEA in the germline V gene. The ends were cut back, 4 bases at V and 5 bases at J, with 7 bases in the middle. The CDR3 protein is CSVVSGDTQYF. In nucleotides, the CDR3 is TGCAGCGTTGTCTCGGGAGATACGCAGTATTTT.

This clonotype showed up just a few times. The CDR3 DNA reads TGTGCCAGCAACCCTTGGGACAGGGTGGACGAGCAGTACTTC. It codes for CASNPWDRVDEQYF. This rearrangement joins TRBV27 to TRBJ2-7, with TRBD1 matching 9 bases. The trim removed 7 bases at V and 5 bases at J, leaving 9 bases unmatched. Looked up from germline, CDR1 is MNHEY and CDR2 is SMNVEV (reference sequence). The CDR3 has 14 amino acids.

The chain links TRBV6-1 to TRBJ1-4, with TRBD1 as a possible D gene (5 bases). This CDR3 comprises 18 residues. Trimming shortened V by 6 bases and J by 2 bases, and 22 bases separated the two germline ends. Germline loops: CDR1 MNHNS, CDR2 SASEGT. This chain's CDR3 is CASRTGRGPNETNEKLFF. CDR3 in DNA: TGTGCCAGCAGAACTGGCCGGGGCCCCAATGAGACTAATGAAAAACTGTTTTTT.

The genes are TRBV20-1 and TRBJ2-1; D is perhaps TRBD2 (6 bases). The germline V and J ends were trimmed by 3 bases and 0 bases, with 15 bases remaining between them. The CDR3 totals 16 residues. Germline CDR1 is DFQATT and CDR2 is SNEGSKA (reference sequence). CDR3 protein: CSARGLMSDSYNEQFF. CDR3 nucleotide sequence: TGCAGTGCTAGGGGACTGATGAGCGACTCCTACAATGAGCAGTTCTTC.

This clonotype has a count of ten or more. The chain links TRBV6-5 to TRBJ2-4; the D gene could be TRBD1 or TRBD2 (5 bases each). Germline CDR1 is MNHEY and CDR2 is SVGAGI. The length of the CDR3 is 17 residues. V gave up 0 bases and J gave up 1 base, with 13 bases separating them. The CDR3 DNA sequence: TGTGCCAGCAGTTACTCTAGGGACGGTGGGGCCAAAAACATTCAGTACTTC. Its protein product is CASSYSRDGGAKNIQYF.

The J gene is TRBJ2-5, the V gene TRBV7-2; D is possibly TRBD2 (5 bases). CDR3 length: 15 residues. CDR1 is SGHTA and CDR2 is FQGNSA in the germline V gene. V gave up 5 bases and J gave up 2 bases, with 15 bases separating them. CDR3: CASSAPGLFQETQYF. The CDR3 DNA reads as TGTGCCAGCAGCGCGCCTGGACTCTTTCAAGAGACCCAGTACTTC.

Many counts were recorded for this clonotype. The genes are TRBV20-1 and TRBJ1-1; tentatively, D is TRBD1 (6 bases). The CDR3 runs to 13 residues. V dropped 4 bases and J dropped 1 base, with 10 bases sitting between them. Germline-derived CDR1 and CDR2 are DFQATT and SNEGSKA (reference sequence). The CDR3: CSAMQGRNTEAFF. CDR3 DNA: TGCAGTGCTATGCAGGGGAGGAACACTGAAGCTTTCTTT.

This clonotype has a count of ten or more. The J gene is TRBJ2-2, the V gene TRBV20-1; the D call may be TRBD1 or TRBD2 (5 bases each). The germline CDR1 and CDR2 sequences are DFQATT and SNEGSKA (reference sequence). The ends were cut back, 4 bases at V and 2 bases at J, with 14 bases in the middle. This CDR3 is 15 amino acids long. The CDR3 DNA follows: TGCAGTGCTACCCCTGGGGGACCTAACACCGGGGAGCTGTTTTTT. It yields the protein CSATPGGPNTGELFF.

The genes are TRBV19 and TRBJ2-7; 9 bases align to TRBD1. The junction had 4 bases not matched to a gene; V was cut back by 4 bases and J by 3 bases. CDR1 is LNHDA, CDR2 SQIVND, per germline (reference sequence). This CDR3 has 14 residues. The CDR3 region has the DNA TGTGCCAGTAGTACCAACAGGGGGCACTACGAGCAGTACTTC. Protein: CASSTNRGHYEQYF.

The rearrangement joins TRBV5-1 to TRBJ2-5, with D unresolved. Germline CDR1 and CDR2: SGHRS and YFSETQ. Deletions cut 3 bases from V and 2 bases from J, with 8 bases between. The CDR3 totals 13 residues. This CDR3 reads CASSSRPQETQYF. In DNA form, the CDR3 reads TGCGCCAGCAGCTCCCGCCCGCAAGAGACCCAGTACTTC.

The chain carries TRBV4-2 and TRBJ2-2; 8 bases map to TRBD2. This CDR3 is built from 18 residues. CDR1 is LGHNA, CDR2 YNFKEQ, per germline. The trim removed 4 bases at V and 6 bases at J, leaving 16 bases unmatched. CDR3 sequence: CASSRERTGLGRPGELFF. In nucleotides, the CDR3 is TGTGCCAGCAGCCGAGAAAGAACGGGACTAGGTCGTCCCGGGGAGCTGTTTTTT.

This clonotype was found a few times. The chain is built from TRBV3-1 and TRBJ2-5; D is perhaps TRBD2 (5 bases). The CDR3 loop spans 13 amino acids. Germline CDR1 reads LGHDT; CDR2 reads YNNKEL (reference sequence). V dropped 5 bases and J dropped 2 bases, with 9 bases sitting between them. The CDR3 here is CASSGRVQETQYF. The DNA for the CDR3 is TGTGCCAGCAGCGGGCGGGTTCAAGAGACCCAGTACTTC.

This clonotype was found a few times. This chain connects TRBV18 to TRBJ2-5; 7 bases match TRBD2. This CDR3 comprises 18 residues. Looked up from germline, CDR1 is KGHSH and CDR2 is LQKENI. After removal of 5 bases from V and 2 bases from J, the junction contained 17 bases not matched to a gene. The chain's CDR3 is CASSAGTTTFTYQETQYF. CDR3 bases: TGTGCCAGCTCAGCAGGGACTACCACTTTCACCTATCAAGAGACCCAGTACTTC.